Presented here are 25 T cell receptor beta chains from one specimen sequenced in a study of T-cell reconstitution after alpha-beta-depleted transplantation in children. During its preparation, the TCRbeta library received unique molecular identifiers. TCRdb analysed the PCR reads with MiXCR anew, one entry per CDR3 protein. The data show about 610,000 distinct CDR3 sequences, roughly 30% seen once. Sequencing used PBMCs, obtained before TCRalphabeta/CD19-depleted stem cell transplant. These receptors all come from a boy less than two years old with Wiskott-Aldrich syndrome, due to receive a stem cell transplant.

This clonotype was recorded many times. The CDR3 region is CASSRGLAGVGELFF. Written as DNA, the CDR3 is TGTGCCAGCAGTAGAGGACTAGCGGGAGTCGGGGAGCTGTTTTTT. The chain carries TRBV3-1 and TRBJ2-2, with 13 positions matching TRBD2. CDR3 length: 15 amino acids. The germline gives CDR1 LGHDT, CDR2 YNNKEL (reference sequence). V trimming: 6 bases; J trimming: 7 bases; junction bases outside the gene matches: 5.

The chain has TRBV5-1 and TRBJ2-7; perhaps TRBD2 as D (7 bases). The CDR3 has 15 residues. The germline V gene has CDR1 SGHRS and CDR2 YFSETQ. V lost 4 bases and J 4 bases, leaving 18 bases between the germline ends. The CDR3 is CASSRVGGDGYEQYF. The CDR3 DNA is TGCGCCAGCAGCCGCGTAGGGGGGGATGGATACGAGCAGTACTTC.

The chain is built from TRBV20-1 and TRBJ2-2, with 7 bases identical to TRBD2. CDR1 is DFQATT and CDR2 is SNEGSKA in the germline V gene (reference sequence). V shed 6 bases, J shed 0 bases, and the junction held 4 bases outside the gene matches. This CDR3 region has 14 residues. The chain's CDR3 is CSATSGANTGELFF. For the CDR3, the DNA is TGCAGTGCCACGAGCGGGGCGAACACCGGGGAGCTGTTTTTT.

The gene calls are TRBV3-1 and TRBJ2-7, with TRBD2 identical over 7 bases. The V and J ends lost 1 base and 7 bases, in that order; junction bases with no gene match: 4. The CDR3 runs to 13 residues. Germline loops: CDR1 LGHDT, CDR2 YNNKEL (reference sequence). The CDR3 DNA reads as TGTGCCAGCAGCCAAGGAGGACTAGGAGAGCAGTACTTC. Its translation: CASSQGGLGEQYF.

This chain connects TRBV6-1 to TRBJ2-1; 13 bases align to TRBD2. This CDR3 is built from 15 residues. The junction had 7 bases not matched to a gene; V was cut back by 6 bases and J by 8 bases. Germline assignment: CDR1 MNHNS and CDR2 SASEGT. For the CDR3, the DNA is TGTGCCAGCAGAAGACTAGCGGGAGGAGACTATGAGCAGTTCTTC. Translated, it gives CASRRLAGGDYEQFF.

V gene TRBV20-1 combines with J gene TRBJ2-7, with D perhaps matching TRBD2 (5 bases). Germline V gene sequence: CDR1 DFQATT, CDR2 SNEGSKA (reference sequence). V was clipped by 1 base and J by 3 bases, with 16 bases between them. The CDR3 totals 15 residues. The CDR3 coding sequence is TGCAGTGCTAGAGCTACTAGTGGTAGAAGCTACGAGCAGTACTTC. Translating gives CSARATSGRSYEQYF.

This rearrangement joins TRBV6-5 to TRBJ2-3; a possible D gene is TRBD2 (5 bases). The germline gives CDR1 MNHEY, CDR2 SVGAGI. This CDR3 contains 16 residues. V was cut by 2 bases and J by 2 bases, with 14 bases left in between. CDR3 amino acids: CASSYDQRSYTDTQYF. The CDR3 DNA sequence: TGTGCCAGCAGTTACGACCAGCGGTCCTACACAGATACGCAGTATTTT.

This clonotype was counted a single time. CDR3 sequence: CASSPSGSIGELFF. CDR3 nucleotide sequence: TGCGCCAGCAGCCCGAGCGGGAGTATCGGGGAGCTGTTTTTT. The V and J genes are TRBV5-1 and TRBJ2-2; 8 bases map to TRBD2. CDR3 length: 14 residues. Germline values: CDR1 SGHRS, CDR2 YFSETQ. Trimming took 4 bases from V and 7 from J; bases not matched to a gene: 6.

The CDR3 sequence is CASSLPGTSGQETQYF. CDR3 nucleotides: TGCGCCAGCAGCTTGCCTGGGACTAGCGGACAAGAGACCCAGTACTTC. The chain employs TRBV5-1 and TRBJ2-5; 11 nucleotides align to TRBD2. This CDR3 comprises 16 residues. The germline gives CDR1 SGHRS, CDR2 YFSETQ. Unmatched junction bases numbered 4, after V lost 1 base and J lost 2 bases.

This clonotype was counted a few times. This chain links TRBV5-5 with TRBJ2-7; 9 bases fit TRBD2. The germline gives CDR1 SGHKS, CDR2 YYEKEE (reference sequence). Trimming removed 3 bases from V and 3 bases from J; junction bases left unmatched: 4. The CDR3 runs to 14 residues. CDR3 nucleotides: TGTGCCAGCAGCTCTTTTAGCGGGAGCTACGAGCAGTACTTC. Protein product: CASSSFSGSYEQYF.

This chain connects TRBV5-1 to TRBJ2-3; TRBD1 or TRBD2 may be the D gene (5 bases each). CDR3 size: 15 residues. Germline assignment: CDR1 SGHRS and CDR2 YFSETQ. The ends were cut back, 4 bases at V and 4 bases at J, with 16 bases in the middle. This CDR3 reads CASSRNVGEADTQYF. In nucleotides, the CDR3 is TGCGCCAGCAGCCGAAATGTGGGGGAAGCAGATACGCAGTATTTT.

CDR3 protein: CASSPRTGAEAFF. DNA for the CDR3: TGTGCCAGCTCACCCCGGACAGGGGCTGAAGCTTTCTTT. The J gene is TRBJ1-1, the V gene TRBV18, with 9 bases that match TRBD1. Germline lookup yields CDR1 KGHSH and CDR2 LQKENI. This CDR3 region has 13 residues. Germline trimming cut 3 bases from V and 6 bases from J; bases unmatched to any gene: 2.

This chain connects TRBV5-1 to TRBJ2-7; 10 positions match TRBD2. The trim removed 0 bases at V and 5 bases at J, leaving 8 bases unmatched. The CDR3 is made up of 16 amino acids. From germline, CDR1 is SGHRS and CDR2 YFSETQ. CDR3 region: CASSLGSGRATDEQYF. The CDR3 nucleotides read TGCGCCAGCAGCTTGGGGAGCGGGAGGGCCACCGACGAGCAGTACTTC.

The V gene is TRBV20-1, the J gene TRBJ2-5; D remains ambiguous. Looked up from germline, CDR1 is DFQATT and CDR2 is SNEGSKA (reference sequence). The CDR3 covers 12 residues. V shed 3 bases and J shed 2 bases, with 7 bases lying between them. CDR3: CSASGWQETQYF. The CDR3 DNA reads TGCAGTGCTAGCGGTTGGCAAGAGACCCAGTACTTC.

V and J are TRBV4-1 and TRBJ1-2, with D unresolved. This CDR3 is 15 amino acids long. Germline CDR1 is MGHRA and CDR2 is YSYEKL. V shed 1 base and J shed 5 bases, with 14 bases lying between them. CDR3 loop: CASSQVPFREYGYTF. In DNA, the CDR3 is TGCGCCAGCAGCCAAGTCCCATTCCGGGAATATGGCTACACCTTC.

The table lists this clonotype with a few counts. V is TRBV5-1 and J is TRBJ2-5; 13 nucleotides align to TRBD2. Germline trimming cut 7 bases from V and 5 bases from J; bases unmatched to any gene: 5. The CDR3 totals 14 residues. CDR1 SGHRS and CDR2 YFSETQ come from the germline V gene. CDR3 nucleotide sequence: TGCGCCAGCGGACTAGCGGGAGTTGGGGAGACCCAGTACTTC. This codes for CASGLAGVGETQYF.

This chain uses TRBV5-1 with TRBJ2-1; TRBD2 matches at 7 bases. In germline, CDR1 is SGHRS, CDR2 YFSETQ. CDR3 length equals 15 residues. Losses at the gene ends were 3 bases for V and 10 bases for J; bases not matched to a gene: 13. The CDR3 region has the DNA TGCGCCAGCAGCTGGTCTTTAATGGAGCGGGACGAGCAGTTCTTC. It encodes CASSWSLMERDEQFF.

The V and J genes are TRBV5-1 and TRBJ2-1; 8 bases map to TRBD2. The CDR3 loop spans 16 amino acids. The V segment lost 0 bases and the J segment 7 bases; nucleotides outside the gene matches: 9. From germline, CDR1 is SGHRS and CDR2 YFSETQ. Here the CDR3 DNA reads TGCGCCAGCAGCTTGGTACGGACTAGCTCGGGGAATGAGCAGTTCTTC. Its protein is CASSLVRTSSGNEQFF.

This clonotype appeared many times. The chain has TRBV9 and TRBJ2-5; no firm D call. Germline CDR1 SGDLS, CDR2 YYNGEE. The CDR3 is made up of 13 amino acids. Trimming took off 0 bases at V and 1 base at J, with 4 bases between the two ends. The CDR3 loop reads CASSVGVQETQYF. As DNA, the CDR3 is TGTGCCAGCAGCGTAGGCGTCCAAGAGACCCAGTACTTC.

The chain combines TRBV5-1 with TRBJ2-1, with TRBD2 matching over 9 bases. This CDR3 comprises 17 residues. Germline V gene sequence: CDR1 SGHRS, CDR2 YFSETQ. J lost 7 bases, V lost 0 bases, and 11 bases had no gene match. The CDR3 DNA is TGCGCCAGCAGCTTGGCCTTCGGGCTAGCGGGACTGAATGAGCAGTTCTTC. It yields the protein CASSLAFGLAGLNEQFF.

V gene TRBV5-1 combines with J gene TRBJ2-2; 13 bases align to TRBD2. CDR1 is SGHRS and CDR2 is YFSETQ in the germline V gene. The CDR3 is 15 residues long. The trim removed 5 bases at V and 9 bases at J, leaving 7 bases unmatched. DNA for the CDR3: TGCGCCAGCAGTTCCGGGACTAGCGGGATCCGGGAGCTGTTTTTT. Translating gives CASSSGTSGIRELFF.

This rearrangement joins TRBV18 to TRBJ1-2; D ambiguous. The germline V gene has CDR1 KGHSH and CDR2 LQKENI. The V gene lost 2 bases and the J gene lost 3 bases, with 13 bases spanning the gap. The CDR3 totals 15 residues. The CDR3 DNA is TGTGCCAGCTCACCAGTAGCAGGCGGCGACTATGGCTACACCTTC. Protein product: CASSPVAGGDYGYTF.

The CDR3 DNA reads TGCGCCAGCAGCAGGGGACTAGCGGGAGTAATACACGATGAGCAGTTCTTC. It codes for CASSRGLAGVIHDEQFF. This chain connects TRBV5-1 to TRBJ2-1; 14 positions agree with TRBD2. Germline-derived CDR1 and CDR2 are SGHRS and YFSETQ. This CDR3 region has 17 residues. Trimming cost V 4 bases and J 8 bases; bases outside gene matches: 11. The entire variable domain, with the rest obtained from reference TRBV5-1 and TRBJ2-1, is as follows: KAGVTQTPRYLIKTRGQQVTLSCSPISGHRSVSWYQQTPGQGLQFLFEYFSETQRNKGNFPGRFSGRQFSNSRSEMNVSTLELGDSALYLCASSRGLAGVIHDEQFFGPGTRLTVL.

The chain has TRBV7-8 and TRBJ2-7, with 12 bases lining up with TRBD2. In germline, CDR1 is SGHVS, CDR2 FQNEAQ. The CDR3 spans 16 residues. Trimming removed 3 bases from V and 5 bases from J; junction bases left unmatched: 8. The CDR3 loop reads CASSFPSGRVSNEQYF. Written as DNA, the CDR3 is TGTGCCAGCAGCTTTCCTAGCGGGAGGGTTTCGAACGAGCAGTACTTC.

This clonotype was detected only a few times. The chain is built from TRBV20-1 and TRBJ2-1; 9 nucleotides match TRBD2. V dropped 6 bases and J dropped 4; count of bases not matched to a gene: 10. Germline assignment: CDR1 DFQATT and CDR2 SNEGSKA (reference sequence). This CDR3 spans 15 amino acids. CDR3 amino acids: CSAAKTSGAYNEQFF. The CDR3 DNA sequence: TGCAGTGCGGCGAAGACTAGCGGAGCTTACAATGAGCAGTTCTTC.